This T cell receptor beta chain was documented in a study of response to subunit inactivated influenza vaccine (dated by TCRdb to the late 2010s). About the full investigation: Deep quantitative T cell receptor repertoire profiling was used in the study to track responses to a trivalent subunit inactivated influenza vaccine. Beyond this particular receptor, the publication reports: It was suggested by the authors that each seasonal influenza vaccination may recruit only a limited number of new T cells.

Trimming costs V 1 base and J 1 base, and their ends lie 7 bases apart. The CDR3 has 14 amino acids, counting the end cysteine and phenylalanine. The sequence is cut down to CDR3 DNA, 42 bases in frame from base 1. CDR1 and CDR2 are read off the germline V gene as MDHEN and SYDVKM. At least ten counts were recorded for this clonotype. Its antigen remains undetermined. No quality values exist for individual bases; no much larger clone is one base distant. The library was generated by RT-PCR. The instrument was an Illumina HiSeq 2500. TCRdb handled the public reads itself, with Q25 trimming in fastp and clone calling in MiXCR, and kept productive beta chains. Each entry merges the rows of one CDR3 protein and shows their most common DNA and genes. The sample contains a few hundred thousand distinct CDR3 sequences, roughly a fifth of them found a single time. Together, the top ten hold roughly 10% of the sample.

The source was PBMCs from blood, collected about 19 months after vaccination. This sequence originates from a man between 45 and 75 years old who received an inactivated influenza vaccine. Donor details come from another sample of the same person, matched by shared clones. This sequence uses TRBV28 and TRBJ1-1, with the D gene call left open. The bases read TGTGCCAGCAGTTTATATGTCCAGAACACTGAAGCTTTCTTT. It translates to CASSLYVQNTEAFF.